The 27 T cell receptor beta chains listed next were all sequenced from one sample in a study of cytomegalovirus exposure and HLA in healthy donors. The PCR had 60 Vbeta and 13 Jbeta primers. Assay used: immunoSEQ multiplex PCR; TCRdb lists only in-frame clones, some missing. The data show some 180,000 clones, roughly 82% seen once. The sample was PBMCs. The receptors originated from a man aged 35 to 55 in good health and CMV-seronegative.

Points on this clone: This CDR3 fails to terminate in the conserved phenylalanine or tryptophan, so it likely reflects a read error. The chain combines TRBV7-2 with TRBJ2-3; 10 positions agree with TRBD2. Germline CDR1 SGHTA, CDR2 FQGNSA. With V trimmed by 1 base and J by 5 bases, 6 bases remained unmatched. This CDR3 contains 16 residues. CDR3 sequence (DNA): TGTGCCAGCAGCTTAGACGGACTAGCGGCCGTAGATACGCAGTATTTG. It encodes CASSLDGLAAVDTQYL.

This rearrangement joins TRBV18 to TRBJ2-5; D is perhaps TRBD2 (6 bases). CDR3 length equals 14 residues. V lost 2 bases and J lost 1, with 8 bases in between. Germline lookup yields CDR1 KGHSH and CDR2 LQKENI. CDR3 residues: CASSPTGVQETQYF. The CDR3 DNA sequence: TGTGCCAGCTCACCAACGGGGGTCCAAGAGACCCAGTACTTC.

The V gene is TRBV29-1, the J gene TRBJ2-5; 8 nucleotides agree with TRBD1. The CDR3 covers 14 residues. Germline V gene lookup returns CDR1 SQVTM and CDR2 ANQGSEA. After removal of 1 base from V and 5 bases from J, the junction contained 6 bases not matched to a gene. CDR3: CSVEGPSGGETQYF. The CDR3 coding sequence is TGCAGCGTTGAAGGCCCATCAGGGGGCGAGACCCAGTACTTC.

This chain links TRBV30 with TRBJ1-5, with 7 positions matching TRBD1. The CDR3 has 13 residues. The V segment lost 6 bases and the J segment 5 bases; nucleotides outside the gene matches: 7. CDR1 is GTSNPN and CDR2 is SVGIG in the germline V gene (reference sequence). This chain's CDR3 is CACPGRGHQPQHF. The CDR3 region has the DNA TGTGCCTGCCCGGGAAGGGGGCATCAGCCCCAGCATTTT.

The J gene is TRBJ1-1, the V gene TRBV5-1, with D possibly matching TRBD1 (6 bases). Germline V CDR1 and CDR2: SGHRS, YFSETQ. The CDR3 runs 14 residues. The V and J ends lost 5 bases and 1 base respectively, with 12 bases between them. The CDR3 loop reads CASSRQATNTEAFF. Written as DNA, the CDR3 is TGCGCCAGCAGTCGACAGGCGACGAACACTGAAGCTTTCTTT. Looking up the rest from reference TRBV5-1 and TRBJ1-1 gives the full variable domain: KAGVTQTPRYLIKTRGQQVTLSCSPISGHRSVSWYQQTPGQGLQFLFEYFSETQRNKGNFPGRFSGRQFSNSRSEMNVSTLELGDSALYLCASSRQATNTEAFFGQGTRLTVV.

The V gene is TRBV11-2, the J gene TRBJ2-1; TRBD2 is a possible D gene (5 bases). The CDR3 loop spans 15 amino acids. Trimming removed 1 base at V and 6 bases at J, with 13 bases between. The germline V gene encodes CDR1 SGHAT and CDR2 FQNNGV. CDR3 in DNA: TGTGCCAGCAGCTTAGGAGGGAGTGCATCCAATGAGCAGTTCTTC. The encoded protein is CASSLGGSASNEQFF.

The chain recombines TRBV5-1 with TRBJ2-1; D may be TRBD2 (5 bases). V dropped 7 bases and J dropped 5 bases, with 13 bases sitting between them. Per the germline V gene, CDR1 is SGHRS and CDR2 is YFSETQ. The CDR3 loop spans 13 amino acids. CDR3 region: CASSLYGDNEQFF. CDR3 DNA: TGCGCCAGCTCGCTATACGGGGACAATGAGCAGTTCTTC.

The CDR3 sequence is CASTLQGAAEAFF. The CDR3 DNA is TGTGCCAGCACCCTACAGGGGGCCGCTGAAGCTTTCTTT. The V call is TRBV28, the J call TRBJ1-1, with TRBD1 identical over 9 bases. J gave up 6 bases and V 7 bases, and 6 bases lay outside the gene matches. Germline assignment: CDR1 MDHEN and CDR2 SYDVKM. The length of the CDR3 is 13 residues.

The chain carries TRBV7-9 and TRBJ2-6, with 7 bases identical to TRBD1. From germline, CDR1 is SEHNR and CDR2 FQNEAQ (reference sequence). Trimming took 5 bases from V and 4 from J; bases not matched to a gene: 8. This CDR3 comprises 16 residues. CDR3 nucleotides: TGTGCCAGCAGCCCGTTACAGGGGCTCGGGGCCAACGTCCTGACTTTC. It yields the protein CASSPLQGLGANVLTF.

This chain joins TRBV10-1 and TRBJ2-1; TRBD1 might be the D (5 bases). The CDR3 spans 18 residues. Between the trimmed V and J ends, which lost 0 bases and 7 bases, there was a span of 22 bases. Per the germline V gene, CDR1 is WNHNN and CDR2 is SYGVQD (reference sequence). The CDR3 sequence: CASSESLEKRQGRNEQFF. In DNA form, the CDR3 reads TGCGCCAGCAGTGAGTCACTGGAAAAAAGGCAGGGCCGTAATGAGCAGTTCTTC.

A few counts support this clone. CDR3 sequence (DNA): TGTGCCAGCAGCCCCCTCGTCAGCTATCAGGCCACCGAGCAGTACTTC. Its protein is CASSPLVSYQATEQYF. This sequence joins TRBV7-9 and TRBJ2-7; no clear D. CDR3 size: 16 residues. In germline, CDR1 is SEHNR, CDR2 FQNEAQ (reference sequence). V was shortened by 5 bases and J by 6 bases, with 23 bases between the two germline ends.

V and J are TRBV30 and TRBJ1-3, with TRBD1 as a possible D gene (5 bases). Trimming stripped 3 bases from V and 0 bases from J, with 15 bases between. The CDR3 extends over 16 amino acids. Germline CDR1 and CDR2: GTSNPN and SVGIG (reference sequence). The CDR3 DNA follows: TGTGCCTGGAGCAACCGTTGGGGGGACTCTGGAAACACCATATATTTT. Protein sequence: CAWSNRWGDSGNTIYF. The entire variable domain, with the rest obtained from reference TRBV30 and TRBJ1-3, is as follows: SQTIHQWPATLVQPVGSPLSLECTVEGTSNPNLYWYRQAAGRGLQLLFYSVGIGQISSEVPQNLSASRPQDRQFILSSKKLLLSDSGFYLCAWSNRWGDSGNTIYFGEGSWLTVV.

This chain's CDR3 is CASSGTSTGAEQYF. As DNA, the CDR3 is TGTGCCAGCAGCGGAACGTCGACAGGGGCCGAGCAGTACTTC. The rearrangement uses TRBV9 and TRBJ2-7; 8 nucleotides agree with TRBD1. The CDR3 loop spans 14 amino acids. Germline loops: CDR1 SGDLS, CDR2 YYNGEE. Unmatched junction bases numbered 8, after V lost 3 bases and J lost 6 bases.

The gene calls are TRBV5-1 and TRBJ2-5, with TRBD2 matching over 9 bases. In germline, CDR1 is SGHRS, CDR2 YFSETQ. There are 16 residues in the CDR3. The V segment lost 0 bases and the J segment 3 bases; nucleotides outside the gene matches: 6. The CDR3, as DNA: TGCGCCAGCAGCTTGGGAGCAGCGGGGGGCAAAGAGACCCAGTACTTC. As protein: CASSLGAAGGKETQYF.

Only a few counts were recorded for this clone. The J gene is TRBJ2-3, the V gene TRBV11-3; 7 positions agree with TRBD1. This CDR3 contains 15 residues. After removal of 5 bases from V and 2 bases from J, the junction contained 7 bases not matched to a gene. Germline V gives CDR1 SGHNT, CDR2 YENEEA. This CDR3 is CASSLRDSSTDTQYF. The DNA for the CDR3 is TGTGCCAGCAGCCTCCGGGACAGCTCCACAGATACGCAGTATTTT.

The rearrangement links TRBV11-2 to TRBJ2-1, with a tentative D call TRBD1 (6 bases). The V and J ends lost 5 bases and 6 bases respectively, with 20 bases between them. Germline CDR1 is SGHAT and CDR2 is FQNNGV. The CDR3 runs to 16 residues. CDR3 DNA sequence: TGTGCCAGCAGCCACAGGGTGGTAGCGTCGGCCAATGAGCAGTTCTTC. As protein: CASSHRVVASANEQFF.

The rearrangement uses TRBV7-8 and TRBJ2-3; 10 positions match TRBD2. The length of the CDR3 is 13 residues. J gave up 6 bases and V 8 bases, and 5 bases lay outside the gene matches. Germline V gene sequence: CDR1 SGHVS, CDR2 FQNEAQ. The CDR3 is CASLLAGSDTQYF. DNA of the CDR3: TGTGCCAGCCTACTAGCGGGGTCGGATACGCAGTATTTT.

V is TRBV10-3 and J is TRBJ2-1, with a tentative D call TRBD1 (5 bases). Between the trimmed V and J ends, which lost 0 bases and 8 bases, there was a span of 14 bases. Germline lookup yields CDR1 ENHRY and CDR2 SYGVKD. The length of the CDR3 is 15 residues. The CDR3 reads CAISESGRAWDEQFF. CDR3 nucleotide sequence: TGTGCCATCAGTGAGTCGGGCAGGGCTTGGGATGAGCAGTTCTTC.

V and J are TRBV19 and TRBJ1-5; tentatively, D is TRBD1 (6 bases). From germline, CDR1 is LNHDA and CDR2 SQIVND (reference sequence). Trimming took off 3 bases at V and 0 bases at J, with 9 bases between the two ends. This CDR3 is 15 amino acids long. The chain's CDR3 is CASSIRGASNQPQHF. DNA of the CDR3: TGTGCCAGTAGTATCCGGGGGGCTAGCAATCAGCCCCAGCATTTT.

V is TRBV7-9 and J is TRBJ2-7; no firm D call. The V end was cut by 4 bases, the J end by 1 base, with 14 bases between. This CDR3 spans 15 amino acids. Germline values: CDR1 SEHNR, CDR2 FQNEAQ (reference sequence). This chain's CDR3 is CASSSTEAGSYEQYF. DNA of the CDR3: TGTGCCAGCAGCTCGACCGAGGCCGGATCCTACGAGCAGTACTTC. Variable domain in full (rest from reference TRBV7-9 and TRBJ2-7): DTGVSQNPRHKITKRGQNVTFRCDPISEHNRLYWYRQTLGQGPEFLTYFQNEAQLEKSRLLSDRFSAERPKGSFSTLEIQRTEQGDSAMYLCASSSTEAGSYEQYFGPGTRLTVT.

This chain joins TRBV9 and TRBJ2-2; 10 bases fit TRBD2. This CDR3 comprises 18 residues. V shed 0 bases and J 5 bases; nucleotides not matched to a gene: 10. Germline V gene lookup returns CDR1 SGDLS and CDR2 YYNGEE. The CDR3 loop is CASSVVRSAGGPTGELFF. CDR3 sequence (DNA): TGTGCCAGCAGCGTAGTTCGCTCAGCGGGAGGGCCGACCGGGGAGCTGTTTTTT.

This rearrangement joins TRBV7-9 to TRBJ2-1; the match to TRBD2 covers 11 bases. With 4 bases clipped from V and 7 bases from J, the junction kept 6 bases outside the gene matches. The CDR3 is 15 amino acids. Germline lookup yields CDR1 SEHNR and CDR2 FQNEAQ (reference sequence). CDR3: CASSYLAGGGNEQFF. DNA of the CDR3: TGTGCCAGCAGCTACCTAGCGGGGGGTGGGAATGAGCAGTTCTTC.

The genes are TRBV9 and TRBJ2-3, with 11 nucleotides matching TRBD2. The CDR3 runs to 17 residues. Germline trimming cut 3 bases from V and 2 bases from J; bases unmatched to any gene: 8. The germline CDR1 and CDR2 sequences are SGDLS and YYNGEE. DNA of the CDR3: TGTGCCAGCAGCGCCCGACTAGCGGGGACGTTCACAGATACGCAGTATTTT. Translated: CASSARLAGTFTDTQYF.

This chain joins TRBV5-1 and TRBJ2-3; D may be TRBD1 (6 bases). Germline V gene lookup returns CDR1 SGHRS and CDR2 YFSETQ. V dropped 4 bases and J dropped 2 bases, with 11 bases sitting between them. The CDR3 runs to 14 residues. Here the CDR3 DNA reads TGCGCCAGCAGCGAGGGGGAGCTCACAGATACGCAGTATTTT. Amino acid sequence: CASSEGELTDTQYF.

This clone occurred a few times. The chain uses TRBV5-1 and TRBJ2-5; TRBD2 might be the D (6 bases). This CDR3 spans 15 amino acids. Trimming took off 1 base at V and 6 bases at J, with 16 bases between the two ends. CDR1 and CDR2 from the germline V gene are SGHRS and YFSETQ. CDR3 DNA sequence: TGCGCCAGCAGCTTGACGGAGGGTCGGCTAAAGACCCAGTACTTC. It encodes CASSLTEGRLKTQYF.

V is TRBV5-4 and J is TRBJ2-7, with a weak D call TRBD2 (6 bases). Trimming cost V 4 bases and J 0 bases, with 14 bases left between them. CDR1 and CDR2 from the germline V gene are SGHNT and YYREEE (reference sequence). This CDR3 has 15 residues. The CDR3 DNA reads as TGTGCCAGCAGCCAAAGGGAGGCCGGCTCCTACGAGCAGTACTTC. Translated: CASSQREAGSYEQYF.

The chain recombines TRBV5-4 with TRBJ2-1, with D perhaps matching TRBD2 (6 bases). CDR3 size: 14 residues. Trimming removed 4 bases at V and 8 bases at J, with 16 bases between. The V gene's germline CDR1 is SGHNT and CDR2 YYREEE (reference sequence). CDR3: CASSLGPGGDEQFF. The DNA for the CDR3 is TGTGCCAGCAGCCTGGGACCGGGCGGGGATGAGCAGTTCTTC.